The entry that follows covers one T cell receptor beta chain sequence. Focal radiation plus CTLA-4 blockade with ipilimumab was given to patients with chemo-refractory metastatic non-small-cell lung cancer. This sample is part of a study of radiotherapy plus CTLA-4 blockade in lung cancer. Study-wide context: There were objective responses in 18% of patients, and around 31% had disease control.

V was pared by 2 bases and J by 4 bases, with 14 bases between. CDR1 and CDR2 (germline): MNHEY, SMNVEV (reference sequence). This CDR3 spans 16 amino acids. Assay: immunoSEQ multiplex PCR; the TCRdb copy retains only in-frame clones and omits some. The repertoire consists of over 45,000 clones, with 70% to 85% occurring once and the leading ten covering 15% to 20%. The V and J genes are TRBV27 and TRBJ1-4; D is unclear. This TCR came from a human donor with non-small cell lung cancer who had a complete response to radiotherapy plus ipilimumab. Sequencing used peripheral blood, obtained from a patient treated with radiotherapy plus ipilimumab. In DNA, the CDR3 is TGTGCCAGCAGTTTAGGGAGGACGGGGTTTAATGAAAAACTGTTTTTT. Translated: CASSLGRTGFNEKLFF.